The clone carrying this T cell receptor (beta chain) has a handful of counts. Amplified regions were TCR beta CDR3 sequences from RNA transcripts. TCR CDR3 regions were first amplified by RT-PCR with HTBI primers. TCRdb reprocessed the multiplex PCR reads via MiXCR and lists one record per CDR3 protein. The table has approximately 690,000 distinct CDR3 sequences, around 13% seen once. The sample is drawn from a study of T cells in Graves' hyperthyroidism and ophthalmopathy. Germline CDR1 is SGHAT and CDR2 is FQNNGV. This CDR3 is 14 amino acids long. Trimming left V 2 bases short and J 6 bases short, with 11 bases between.

The chain carries TRBV11-2 and TRBJ2-1, with D possibly matching TRBD2 (6 bases). The clonotype comes from a woman in her forties or fifties with Graves' ophthalmopathy. Source material: blood. In nucleotides, the CDR3 is TGTGCCAGCAGCTTAAATCGGGAGCTCAATGAGCAGTTCTTC. The encoded protein is CASSLNRELNEQFF.